This TCR beta chain stems from a study of cytomegalovirus exposure and HLA in healthy donors. The V gene's germline CDR1 is SEHNR and CDR2 FQNEAQ (reference sequence). The length of the CDR3 is 15 residues. V was pared by 4 bases and J by 7 bases, with 19 bases between. Vbeta (60) and Jbeta (13) primers were used in the PCR. Sequencing was performed with immunoSEQ multiplex PCR; in TCRdb, only in-frame clones are kept and a portion is missing. The table includes 100,000 or so clones, about three quarters detected once. The sequenced material came from PBMCs. The J gene is TRBJ1-2, the V gene TRBV7-9; weak D call: TRBD1 (6 bases). The receptor was isolated from a female donor in good health and CMV-seronegative. CDR3 residues: CASSSRDTQPRGYTF. CDR3 DNA: TGTGCCAGCAGCTCTAGGGACACCCAACCGCGTGGCTACACCTTC.